This T cell receptor (beta chain) came from a study of T cell responses to AZD1222 COVID-19 vaccine. Study findings and constraints: Sampling captured repertoires only after the peak T cell response. The donor group comprised mostly white British people and more females; the analysis possibly underestimated clonal diversity. At study baseline, merely roughly 6 AZD1222 recipients were seropositive.

Comment on this clone: The antigen remains unidentified.

Germline loops: CDR1 MNHEY, CDR2 SVGAGI. This CDR3 comprises 15 residues. V was trimmed by 0 bases and J by 5 bases, leaving 11 bases between them. TCRdb's copy holds only in-frame clones and misses some; the assay was immunoSEQ multiplex PCR. The table includes about 130,000 clones, 70% to 90% detected once. V gene TRBV6-5 combines with J gene TRBJ2-1, with D unclear. The sequencing here drew on peripheral blood, taken on day 0 of AZD1222 vaccination. The TCR originated in an adult in good health. CDR3 sequence: CASSYSTNRNNEQFF. CDR3 sequence (DNA): TGTGCCAGCAGTTACTCAACGAACAGAAACAATGAGCAGTTCTTC.